The 11 T cell receptor beta chains presented below share a single source sample, sequenced in a study of blood T cells in healthy people across ages (dated by TCRdb to the mid-2010s). Libraries came from 5' RACE. Sequencing was carried out with an Illumina HiSeq 2500. A second about 7 to 11 cycle PCR used a sample-barcoded 5' primer and a J-beta primer mix. TCRdb trimmed the raw reads at Q25, called clones with MiXCR and kept productive beta chains. Entries that share a CDR3 protein sequence are merged under the most common genes and DNA. The sample includes fewer than 950,000 distinct CDR3 sequences, with 35% to 40% observed a single time. The ten largest make up 10% to 15% of the sample. Material: blood. The receptors originated from a man aged 18 to 35 in good health.

This clonotype was picked up many times. Germline and junction disagree at one end, which may indicate a read error. The genes are TRBV4-3 and TRBJ1-1; D is uncertain. CDR3 length: 13 residues. The germline V gene has CDR1 LGHNA and CDR2 YSLEER. CDR3 protein: CASSQDRGTEAFF. CDR3 bases: TGTGCCAGCAGCCAAGATCGAGGGACTGAAGCTTTCTTT.

The chain has TRBV7-2 and TRBJ2-4, with a weak D call TRBD1 (6 bases). CDR3 length: 14 amino acids. V was clipped by 5 bases and J by 8 bases, with 16 bases between them. Germline V gene lookup returns CDR1 SGHTA and CDR2 FQGNSA. The CDR3 reads CASSPRQVGDIQYF. Here the CDR3 DNA reads TGTGCCAGCAGCCCCAGACAGGTGGGGGACATTCAGTACTTC.

The chain carries TRBV12-3 or TRBV12-4 and TRBJ1-1; D possibly corresponds to TRBD1 (6 bases). The V end was cut by 5 bases, the J end by 4 bases, with 14 bases between. This CDR3 region has 14 residues. CDR3 sequence reads: CASSSQGKLTEAFF. The DNA of the CDR3 is TGTGCCAGCAGTAGCCAGGGGAAACTCACTGAAGCTTTCTTT.

This chain joins TRBV5-6 and TRBJ2-5, with TRBD2 matching 9 bases. CDR3 length equals 15 residues. J was trimmed by 2 bases and V by 2 bases; bases with no gene match: 4. Germline lookup yields CDR1 SGHDT and CDR2 YYEEEE. The CDR3 is CASSFLAGKQETQYF. CDR3 in DNA: TGTGCCAGCAGCTTTCTAGCGGGAAAACAAGAGACCCAGTACTTC.

This clonotype has only a few counts. The chain joins TRBV6-2 or TRBV6-3 to TRBJ1-4; unclear D gene. The CDR3 has 18 amino acids. The germline V and J ends were trimmed by 2 bases and 12 bases, with 28 bases remaining between them. Germline V gives CDR1 MNHEY, CDR2 SVGEGT. Here the CDR3 reads CASSYTPDSHRGDTELFF. The CDR3 DNA is TGTGCCAGCAGTTACACCCCAGACTCGCACCGGGGAGATACAGAACTGTTTTTT.

J is TRBJ1-2 and V is TRBV6-2 or TRBV6-3; D perhaps matches TRBD1 (5 bases). Germline CDR1 and CDR2: MNHEY and SVGEGT. This CDR3 comprises 17 residues. V was trimmed by 10 bases and J by 5 bases, leaving 29 bases between them. For the CDR3, the DNA is TGTGCCACCACTAGACCTTACCGGGACCGAGAAGTTTATGGCTACACCTTC. Protein sequence: CATTRPYRDREVYGYTF.

In this sample, this clonotype turned up a few times. The J gene is TRBJ1-2, the V gene TRBV2; tentative D call: TRBD1 (5 bases). From germline, CDR1 is SNHLY and CDR2 FYNNEI. V shed 7 bases and J shed 8 bases, with 29 bases lying between them. The CDR3 is 17 amino acids. CDR3 DNA sequence: TGTGCCAGCATGGGACTCACTCCCTTCAAACTATGGCTCGGCTACACCTTC. Its translation: CASMGLTPFKLWLGYTF.

The CDR3 region is CASSGLGTGIYEQYF. The CDR3 DNA reads as TGTGCCAGCAGTGGCCTCGGGACAGGGATCTACGAGCAGTACTTC. This chain connects TRBV6-2 or TRBV6-3 to TRBJ2-7, with 9 bases identical to TRBD1. There are 15 residues in the CDR3. In germline, CDR1 is MNHEY, CDR2 SVGEGT. Trimming cost V 5 bases and J 3 bases; bases outside gene matches: 8.

This rearrangement joins TRBV4-3 to TRBJ2-1, with a possible D match to TRBD1 (5 bases). The germline gives CDR1 LGHNA, CDR2 YSLEER. Trimming cost V 4 bases and J 8 bases, with 18 bases left between them. The CDR3 runs 15 residues. The CDR3 nucleotides read TGCGCCAGCAGCCTCTACAGGTTTCGAAGGGATGAGCAGTTCTTC. This encodes CASSLYRFRRDEQFF.

The CDR3 loop is CASSLFRAEEKLFF. In nucleotides, the CDR3 is TGTGCCAGCAGTTTGTTCAGGGCTGAGGAAAAACTGTTTTTT. The chain recombines TRBV28 with TRBJ1-4; perhaps TRBD1 as D (5 bases). The germline gives CDR1 MDHEN, CDR2 SYDVKM. The CDR3 totals 14 residues. Trimming removed 3 bases from V and 8 bases from J, with 13 bases in between.

This chain links TRBV7-3 with TRBJ1-2; 7 bases are shared with TRBD1. J gave up 2 bases and V 5 bases, and 5 bases lay outside the gene matches. Per germline, CDR1 SGHTA and CDR2 FQGTGA. CDR3 length equals 14 residues. CDR3 DNA sequence: TGTGCCAGCAGCCCTGAGACAGGGAACTATGGCTACACCTTC. Residues: CASSPETGNYGYTF.